The sample holds many counts of the clone carrying this T cell receptor (beta chain). These data belong to a study of blood T cells in healthy people across ages. The V gene's germline CDR1 is SGHTA and CDR2 FQGNSA. This CDR3 region has 15 residues. The junction had 5 bases not matched to a gene; V was cut back by 4 bases and J by 1 base. Peripheral blood from each donor was collected in a volume of approximately 10 milliliters. Alongside a J-beta primer mix, a sample-barcoded 5' primer served in a second PCR lasting roughly 7 to 11 cycles. Template switching added a 12-random-nucleotide identifier to every cDNA molecule. TCRdb re-analysed the 5' RACE reads in MiXCR, keeping a single row per CDR3 protein. The sample has about 840,000 distinct CDR3 sequences; almost 30% are singletons. This same sample was also taken into another study, of T cells of mothers and their children. That publication notes: Samples were obtained from three healthy Caucasian mothers and their six children.

This sequence originates from a woman in her thirties or forties in good health. The sequenced sample consisted of blood. The V and J genes are TRBV7-2 and TRBJ2-7; 9 bases are shared with TRBD2. The CDR3 spells CASSSLAGLSYEQYF. CDR3 sequence (DNA): TGTGCCAGCAGCTCCCTAGCGGGGCTATCCTACGAGCAGTACTTC.